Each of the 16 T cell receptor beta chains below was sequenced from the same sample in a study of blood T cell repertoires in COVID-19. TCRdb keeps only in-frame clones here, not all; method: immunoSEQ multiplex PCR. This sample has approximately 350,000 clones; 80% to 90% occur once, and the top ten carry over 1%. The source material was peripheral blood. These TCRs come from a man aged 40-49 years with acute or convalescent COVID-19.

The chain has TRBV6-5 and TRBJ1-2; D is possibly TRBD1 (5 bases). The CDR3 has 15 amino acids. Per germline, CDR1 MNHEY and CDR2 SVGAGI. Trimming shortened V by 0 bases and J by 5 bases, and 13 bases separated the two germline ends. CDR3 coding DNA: TGTGCCAGCAGTTACTCTCGGGCGGAGGGGTATGGCTACACCTTC. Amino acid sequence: CASSYSRAEGYGYTF.

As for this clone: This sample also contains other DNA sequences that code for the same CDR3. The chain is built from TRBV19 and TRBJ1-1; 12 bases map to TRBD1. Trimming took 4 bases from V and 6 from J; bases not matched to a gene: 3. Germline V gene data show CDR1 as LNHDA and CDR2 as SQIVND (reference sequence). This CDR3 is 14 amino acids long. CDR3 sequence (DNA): TGTGCCAGTAGTACGGGACAGGGGGCGGCTGAAGCTTTCTTT. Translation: CASSTGQGAAEAFF.

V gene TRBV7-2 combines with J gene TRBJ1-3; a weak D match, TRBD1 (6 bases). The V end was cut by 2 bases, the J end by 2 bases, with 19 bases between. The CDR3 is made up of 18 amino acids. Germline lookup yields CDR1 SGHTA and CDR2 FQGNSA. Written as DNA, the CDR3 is TGTGCCAGCAGCTTATATTACGGCGGGGGGCTGGCTGGAAACACCATATATTTT. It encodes CASSLYYGGGLAGNTIYF. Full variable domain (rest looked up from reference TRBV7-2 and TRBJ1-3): GAGVSQSPSNKVTEKGKDVELRCDPISGHTALYWYRQSLGQGLEFLIYFQGNSAPDKSGLPSDRFSAERTGGSVSTLTIQRTQQEDSAVYLCASSLYYGGGLAGNTIYFGEGSWLTVV.

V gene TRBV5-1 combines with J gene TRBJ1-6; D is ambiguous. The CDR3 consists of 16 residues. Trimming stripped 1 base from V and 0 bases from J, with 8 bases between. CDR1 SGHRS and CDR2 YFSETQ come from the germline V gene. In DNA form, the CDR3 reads TGCGCCAGCAGCTTGAGAGTCCGCTCCTATAATTCACCCCTCCACTTT. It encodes CASSLRVRSYNSPLHF. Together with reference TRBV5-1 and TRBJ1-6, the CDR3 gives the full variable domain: KAGVTQTPRYLIKTRGQQVTLSCSPISGHRSVSWYQQTPGQGLQFLFEYFSETQRNKGNFPGRFSGRQFSNSRSEMNVSTLELGDSALYLCASSLRVRSYNSPLHFGNGTRLTVT.

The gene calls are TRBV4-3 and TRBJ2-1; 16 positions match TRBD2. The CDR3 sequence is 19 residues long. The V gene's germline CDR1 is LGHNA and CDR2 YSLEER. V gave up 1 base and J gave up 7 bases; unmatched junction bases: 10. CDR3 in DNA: TGCGCCAGCAGCCAAGGTCCCGGGACTAGCGGGGGGGCCCGGAATGAGCAGTTCTTC. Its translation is CASSQGPGTSGGARNEQFF.

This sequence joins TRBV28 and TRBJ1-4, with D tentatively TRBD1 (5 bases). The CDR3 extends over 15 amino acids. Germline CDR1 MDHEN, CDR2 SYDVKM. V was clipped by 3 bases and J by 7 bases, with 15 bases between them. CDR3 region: CASSFGRQSIEKLFF. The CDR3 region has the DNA TGTGCCAGCAGTTTCGGTAGACAGTCAATTGAAAAACTGTTTTTT.

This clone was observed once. CDR3 coding DNA: TGTGCCAGCAGTTACGATAAGGACAGAGGACAGCCCCAGCATTTT. Protein: CASSYDKDRGQPQHF. The chain couples TRBV6-5 to TRBJ1-5; TRBD1 might be the D (6 bases). Trimming stripped 2 bases from V and 7 bases from J, with 15 bases between. CDR3 length: 15 residues. Germline CDR1 is MNHEY and CDR2 is SVGAGI.

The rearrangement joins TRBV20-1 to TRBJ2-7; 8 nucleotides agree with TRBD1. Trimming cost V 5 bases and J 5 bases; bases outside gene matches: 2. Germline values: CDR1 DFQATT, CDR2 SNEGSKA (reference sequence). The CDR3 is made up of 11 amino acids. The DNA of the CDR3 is TGCAGTGCTTCGGACAGGGACGAGCAGTACTTC. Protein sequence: CSASDRDEQYF.

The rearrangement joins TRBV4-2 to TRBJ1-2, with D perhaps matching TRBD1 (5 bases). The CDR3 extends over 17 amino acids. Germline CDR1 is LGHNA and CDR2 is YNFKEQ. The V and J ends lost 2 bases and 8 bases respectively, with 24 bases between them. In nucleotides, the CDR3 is TGTGCCAGCAGCCAAAGGGAGCTTAGGGGAGGCACGGGAGGCTACACCTTC. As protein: CASSQRELRGGTGGYTF.

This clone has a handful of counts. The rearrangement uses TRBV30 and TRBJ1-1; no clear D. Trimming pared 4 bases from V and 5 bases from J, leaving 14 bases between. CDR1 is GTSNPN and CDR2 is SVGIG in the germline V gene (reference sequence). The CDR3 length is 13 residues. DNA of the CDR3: TGTGCCTGGATACCGGAACGGCGGACTGAAGCTTTCTTT. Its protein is CAWIPERRTEAFF.

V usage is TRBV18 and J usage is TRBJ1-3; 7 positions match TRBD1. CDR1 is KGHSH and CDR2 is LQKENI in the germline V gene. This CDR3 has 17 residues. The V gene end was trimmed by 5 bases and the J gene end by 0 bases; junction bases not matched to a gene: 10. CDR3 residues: CASSSRTGASSGNTIYF. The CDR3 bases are TGTGCCAGCTCATCGAGGACAGGCGCGAGCTCTGGAAACACCATATATTTT.

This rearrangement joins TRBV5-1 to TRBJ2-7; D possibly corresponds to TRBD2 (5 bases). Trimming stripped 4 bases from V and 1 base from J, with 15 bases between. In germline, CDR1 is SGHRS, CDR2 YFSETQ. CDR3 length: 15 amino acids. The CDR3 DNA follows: TGCGCCAGCAGCCCCCCCTTTAGAGGGTCCTACGAGCAGTACTTC. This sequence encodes CASSPPFRGSYEQYF.

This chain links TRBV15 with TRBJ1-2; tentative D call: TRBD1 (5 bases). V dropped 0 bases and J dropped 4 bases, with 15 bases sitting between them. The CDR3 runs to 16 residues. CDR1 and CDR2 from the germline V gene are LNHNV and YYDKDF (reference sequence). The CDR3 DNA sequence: TGTGCCACCAGCAGAGAACCCAGGGTTAAAGCCTATGGCTACACCTTC. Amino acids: CATSREPRVKAYGYTF.

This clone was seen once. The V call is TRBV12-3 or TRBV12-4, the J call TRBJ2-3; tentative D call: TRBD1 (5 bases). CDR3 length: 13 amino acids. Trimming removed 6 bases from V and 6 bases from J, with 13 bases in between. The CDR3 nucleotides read TGTGCCAGCAGCTTATCTCAGGGCGATACGCAGTATTTT. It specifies CASSLSQGDTQYF.

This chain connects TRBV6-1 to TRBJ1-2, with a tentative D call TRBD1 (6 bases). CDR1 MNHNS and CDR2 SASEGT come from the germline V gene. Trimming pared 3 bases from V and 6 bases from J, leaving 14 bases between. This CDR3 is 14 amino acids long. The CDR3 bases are TGTGCCAGCAGTGAGACGGACAGAGACCATGGCTACACCTTC. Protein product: CASSETDRDHGYTF.

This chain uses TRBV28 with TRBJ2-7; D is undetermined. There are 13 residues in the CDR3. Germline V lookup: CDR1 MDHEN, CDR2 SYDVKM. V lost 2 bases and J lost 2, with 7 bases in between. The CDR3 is CASSLSNPYEQYF. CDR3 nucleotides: TGTGCCAGCAGTTTAAGCAACCCCTACGAGCAGTACTTC. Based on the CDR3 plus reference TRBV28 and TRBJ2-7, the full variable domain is DVKVTQSSRYLVKRTGEKVFLECVQDMDHENMFWYRQDPGLGLRLIYFSYDVKMKEKGDIPEGYSVSREKKERFSLILESASTNQTSMYLCASSLSNPYEQYFGPGTRLTVT.